This is a list of T cell receptor beta chains from one sample in a study of blood T cell repertoires in COVID-19. The table came from immunoSEQ multiplex PCR; TCRdb's copy has only in-frame clones and leaves some out. The table lists hundreds of thousands of clones, 90% of them singletons. What was sequenced was PBMCs or T cells enriched from blood (not recorded which). These receptors were collected from a woman aged 18-29 years with acute COVID-19. Each CDR3 is given with its conserved first and last residue. A D gene is named only where the DNA matches it firmly. Expanded clones get a size class; other rows say once, few or many, or leave the size out.

TRBD2	TRBJ2-3	TRBV19	NA	TGTGCCAGTAGTTTCCAGACTAGCGGTATAGATACGCAGTATTTT	CASSFQTSGIDTQYF
NA	TRBJ1-2	TRBV3-1/TRBV3-2	NA	TGTGCCAGCAGCCTACACCGGGACATCTCTAACTATGGCTACACCTTC	CASSLHRDISNYGYTF
NA	TRBJ2-7	TRBV7-8	NA	TGTGCCAGCAGCTCAAAATACAGGGAAACCTACGAGCAGTACTTC	CASSSKYRETYEQYF
TRBD2	TRBJ2-3	TRBV27	NA	TGTGCCAGCAGTGAGGCCCGACTAGCGGGAGTTGATACGCAGTATTTT	CASSEARLAGVDTQYF
TRBD1	TRBJ2-7	TRBV30	NA	TGTGCCTGGGACCGGACAGGGCCTACCTACGAGCAGTACTTC	CAWDRTGPTYEQYF
NA	TRBJ2-2	TRBV5-6	NA	TGTGCCAGCAGCTGGGGGGAGAACACCGGGGAGCTGTTTTTT	CASSWGENTGELFF
NA	TRBJ2-3	TRBV7-3	NA	TGTGCCAGCAGCCCGCGGGGCAGGGTCTTTGGAGATACGCAGTATTTT	CASSPRGRVFGDTQYF
NA	TRBJ2-6	TRBV19	NA	TGTGCCAGTAGTATTGAACGGGAGCTTCCCTCTGGGGCCAACGTCCTGACTTTC	CASSIERELPSGANVLTF
NA	TRBJ1-1	TRBV18	NA	TGTGCCAGCTCCCTGGGGCACAGGGACATGAACACTGAAGCTTTCTTT	CASSLGHRDMNTEAFF
TRBD1	TRBJ2-7	TRBV11-2	NA	TGTGCCAGCAGCTTAGGAGGGACAGCCCCTCAGGGAGAGCAGTACTTC	CASSLGGTAPQGEQYF
TRBD2	TRBJ2-7	TRBV10-3	NA	TGTGCCGCCGGGGCTAGCGGAGGCGAGCAGTACTTC	CAAGASGGEQYF
TRBD2	TRBJ2-3	TRBV9	NA	TGTGCCAGCAGCGTGGACGGAGCGGGAAGGCGAGATACGCAGTATTTT	CASSVDGAGRRDTQYF
NA	TRBJ1-2	TRBV5-4	NA	TGTGCCAGCAGCTTGGCCGGGACATATGGCTACACCTTC	CASSLAGTYGYTF
NA	TRBJ2-2	TRBV28	NA	TGTGCCAGCAGTCCCACAGGGTTGAACACCGGGGAGCTGTTTTTT	CASSPTGLNTGELFF
NA	TRBJ2-1	TRBV5-1	NA	TGCGCCAGCAGCCCATGGACTCGAGGTGTGGGCGATGAGCAGTTCTTC	CASSPWTRGVGDEQFF
TRBD1	TRBJ2-7	TRBV3-1/TRBV3-2	NA	TGTGCCAGCAGCCAGAACAGGGGGCCCGAGCAGTACTTC	CASSQNRGPEQYF
NA	TRBJ1-2	TRBV27	NA	TGTGCCAGCAGTTTCCTCTCTCGGGGATTGGGGGGCTACACCTTC	CASSFLSRGLGGYTF
NA	TRBJ2-3	TRBV4-1	NA	TGCGCCAGCAGCCAAGATCGCGGGGCTACGCAGTATTTT	CASSQDRGATQYF
NA	TRBJ2-7	TRBV24-1	once	TGTGCCACCAGTGATTCGGACAGACACTACGAGCAGTACTTC	CATSDSDRHYEQYF
NA	TRBJ2-1	TRBV5-1	NA	TGCGCCAGCAGCTTTGAGGGCGGAAATGAGCAGTTCTTC	CASSFEGGNEQFF
NA	TRBJ2-1	TRBV29-1	NA	TGCAGCGTTCCGAGGGGGGGTGGATATAGCTCCTACAATGAGCAGTTCTTC	CSVPRGGGYSSYNEQFF
NA	TRBJ2-2	TRBV19	NA	TGTGCCAGTAGTGTAGGGAGCAACACCGGGGAGCTGTTTTTT	CASSVGSNTGELFF
NA	TRBJ1-5	TRBV16	NA	TGTGCCAGCAGCCAATCGGGGGCAGGCCTAAATCACAATCAGCCCCAGCATTTT	CASSQSGAGLNHNQPQHF
NA	TRBJ1-6	TRBV4-3	once	TGCGCCAGCAGCCAAGATGCCCTCGGGAGGGGCTCCTATAATTCACCCCTCCACTTT	CASSQDALGRGSYNSPLHF
TRBD2	TRBJ2-3	TRBV4-3	NA	TGCGCCAGCAGCCAAGGGACTAGCGGCCTCGTAACAGATACGCAGTATTTT	CASSQGTSGLVTDTQYF
TRBD2	TRBJ2-1	TRBV9	NA	TGTGCCAGCAGCTTTAGCGGGAGTTCCTACAATGAGCAGTTCTTC	CASSFSGSSYNEQFF
TRBD1	TRBJ2-1	TRBV5-1	NA	TGCGCCAGCAGCTTTGAGGGGGCAGGTTCGAATGAGCAGTTCTTC	CASSFEGAGSNEQFF
NA	TRBJ2-1	TRBV28	NA	TGTGCCAGCAGTTTTAGTCCCTACGGGAATTATCACAATGAGCAGTTCTTC	CASSFSPYGNYHNEQFF
TRBD1	TRBJ1-5	TRBV15	NA	TGTGCCACCAGCACAGGGACAGCTAATCAGCCCCAGCATTTT	CATSTGTANQPQHF
TRBD1	TRBJ2-3	TRBV27	NA	TGTGCCAGCAGTTTCGGACAGGGCGGCACAGATACGCAGTATTTT	CASSFGQGGTDTQYF
NA	TRBJ1-4	TRBV20-1	NA	TGCAGTGCTAGTCAGGGAGGTGGTGAAAAACTGTTTTTT	CSASQGGGEKLFF
TRBD1	TRBJ1-1	TRBV4-1	NA	TGCGCCAGCAAGGGACAGGGGAGCACTGAAGCTTTCTTT	CASKGQGSTEAFF
TRBD2	TRBJ2-3	TRBV19	NA	TGTGCCAGTAGTATCAAGACTAGCGGGTGGGGGACAGATACGCAGTATTTT	CASSIKTSGWGTDTQYF
NA	TRBJ1-2	TRBV10-3	NA	TGTGCCATCAGTGAGTCAACACCTTATGGCTACACCTTC	CAISESTPYGYTF
TRBD2	TRBJ2-6	TRBV4-1	NA	TGCGCCAGCAGCCAAGTGGAGACTAGCGGCCTCATTGGGGCCAACGTCCTGACTTTC	CASSQVETSGLIGANVLTF
NA	TRBJ2-1	TRBV9	NA	TGTGCCAGCAGCGTAGCCCTCCACAATGAGCAGTTCTTC	CASSVALHNEQFF
NA	TRBJ2-3	TRBV21-1	NA	TGTGCCATGCACAGGAAGAGCACAGATACGCAGTATTTT	CAMHRKSTDTQYF
NA	TRBJ2-5	TRBV5-4	NA	TGTGCCAGCAGCTTGGCGGGGGGCGAACAGACCCAGTACTTC	CASSLAGGEQTQYF
TRBD2	TRBJ2-1	TRBV2	NA	TGTGCCAGCAGAACTAGCGGTTCCTACAATGAGCAGTTCTTC	CASRTSGSYNEQFF
TRBD2	TRBJ2-1	TRBV3-1/TRBV3-2	NA	TGTGCCAGCAGCCAAAGGCCCCATCTAGCGGATGAGCAGTTCTTC	CASSQRPHLADEQFF
NA	TRBJ1-1	TRBV28	NA	TGTGCCAGCATTCCCCCAGGGATCCCTGAAGCTTTCTTT	CASIPPGIPEAFF
TRBD2	TRBJ2-7	TRBV3-1/TRBV3-2	NA	TGTGCCAGCAGCGGGACTAGCGGTTACGAGCAGTACTTC	CASSGTSGYEQYF
NA	TRBJ1-6	TRBV30	NA	TGTGCCTGGAGTATGTTAGGGGAATCACCCCTCCACTTT	CAWSMLGESPLHF
NA	TRBJ1-4	TRBV6-5	NA	TGTGCCAGCAGTTCGACGACAGCTAATGAAAAACTGTTTTTT	CASSSTTANEKLFF
NA	TRBJ2-7	TRBV5-1	NA	TGCGCCAGCAGCCCAATGGATGGGAGGCCCGGGAGAGAGCAGTACTTC	CASSPMDGRPGREQYF